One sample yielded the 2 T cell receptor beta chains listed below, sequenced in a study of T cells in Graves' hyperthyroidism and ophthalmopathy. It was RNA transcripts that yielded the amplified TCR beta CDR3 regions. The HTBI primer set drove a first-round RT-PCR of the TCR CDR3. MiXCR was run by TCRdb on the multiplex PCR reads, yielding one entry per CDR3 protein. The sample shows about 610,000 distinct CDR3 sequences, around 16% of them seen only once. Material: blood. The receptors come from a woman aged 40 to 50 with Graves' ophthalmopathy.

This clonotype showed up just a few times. The CDR3 sequence: CASRNPGSEVTGELFF. As DNA, the CDR3 is TGTGCCAGCAGGAATCCGGGGAGCGAGGTTACCGGGGAGCTGTTTTTT. The J gene is TRBJ2-2, the V gene TRBV6-1; weak D call: TRBD2 (5 bases). V was shortened by 6 bases and J by 5 bases, with 19 bases between the two germline ends. The CDR3 consists of 16 residues. The germline V gene encodes CDR1 MNHNS and CDR2 SASEGT.

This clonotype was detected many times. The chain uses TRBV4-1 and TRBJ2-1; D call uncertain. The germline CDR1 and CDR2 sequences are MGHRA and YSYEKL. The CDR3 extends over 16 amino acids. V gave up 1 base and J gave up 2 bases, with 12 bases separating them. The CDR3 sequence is CASSQGRVRTYNEQFF. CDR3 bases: TGCGCCAGCAGCCAAGGAAGGGTAAGGACCTACAATGAGCAGTTCTTC.